Below, 6 T cell receptor beta chains from the same sample are listed, as sequenced in a study of PD-1 blockade in mismatch repair-deficient tumors. The table came from immunoSEQ multiplex PCR; TCRdb's copy has only in-frame clones and leaves some out. The sample has some 85,000 clones, approximately 80% seen once. The sequencing used peripheral blood, collected 44 weeks after starting pembrolizumab. The source is an adult with mismatch repair-deficient cancer.

J is TRBJ1-5 and V is TRBV12-5; no clear D gene. Germline V gene lookup returns CDR1 LGHNT and CDR2 FRNRAP. The V end was cut by 3 bases, the J end by 2 bases, with 5 bases between. The CDR3 loop spans 13 amino acids. The CDR3 sequence: CASGFGRNQPQHF. DNA for the CDR3: TGTGCTAGTGGTTTTGGTCGCAATCAGCCCCAGCATTTT.

This chain links TRBV6-5 with TRBJ2-4; 9 bases map to TRBD1. The CDR3 has 15 amino acids. Germline trimming cut 4 bases from V and 7 bases from J; bases unmatched to any gene: 8. Germline-derived CDR1 and CDR2 are MNHEY and SVGAGI. This CDR3 is CASSSPGQGGNIQYF. The CDR3 DNA is TGTGCCAGCAGTTCACCGGGACAGGGAGGCAACATTCAGTACTTC.

This chain uses TRBV21-1 with TRBJ2-5; the DNA was not compared with TRBD2, the D call given in the table. TRBV21-1 constitutes a pseudogene. The CDR3 is made up of 14 amino acids. The CDR3 sequence is CASSGSGSRETQYF. CDR3 coding DNA: TGTGCCAGCAGCGGTAGCGGGAGTAGGGAGACCCAGTACTTC.

V usage is TRBV7-2 and J usage is TRBJ2-7, with 7 bases that match TRBD1. V lost 6 bases, J lost 3 bases, and 11 bases stayed unmatched. Per germline, CDR1 SGHTA and CDR2 FQGNSA. The CDR3 length is 15 residues. CDR3 amino acids: CASSSRQGSYYEQYF. CDR3 sequence (DNA): TGTGCCAGCAGTTCTAGACAGGGATCATACTACGAGCAGTACTTC.

This clone was observed a handful of times. The chain couples TRBV7-9 to TRBJ1-2; D call uncertain. Trimming left V 5 bases short and J 3 bases short, with 13 bases between. This CDR3 is 14 amino acids long. The germline CDR1 and CDR2 sequences are SEHNR and FQNEAQ (reference sequence). In DNA, the CDR3 is TGTGCCAGCAGCGGGGAACAGAACCACTATGGCTACACCTTC. Translated, it gives CASSGEQNHYGYTF.

This clone was seen only a few times. This sequence joins TRBV7-6 and TRBJ2-2; D may be TRBD2 (5 bases). The CDR3 sequence is 15 residues long. Per the germline V gene, CDR1 is SGHVS and CDR2 is FNYEAQ. Trimming pared 4 bases from V and 5 bases from J, leaving 14 bases between. The CDR3 sequence is CASSYRGAATGELFF. The CDR3 nucleotides read TGTGCCAGCAGCTACCGGGGAGCAGCTACCGGGGAGCTGTTTTTT.